This T cell receptor (beta chain) was sequenced during a study of patients and donors after allogeneic stem cell transplantation. This clonotype was observed a few times. One entry per CDR3 protein, called by TCRdb with MiXCR from the RT-PCR reads. This sample carries 800,000 to 1,000,000 distinct CDR3 sequences, roughly 18% of them seen once, and the ten largest clones take under 6.5%. The CDR3 is made up of 11 amino acids. The germline V gene encodes CDR1 MNHEY and CDR2 SMNVEV (reference sequence). Trimming left V 3 bases short and J 12 bases short, with 10 bases between. Material for sequencing was blood, either unsorted or a sorted T cell fraction (not recorded which). This rearrangement joins TRBV27 to TRBJ2-3; D uncertain. This clonotype was sampled from a human donor who was either an allogeneic HSCT recipient or a stem cell or donor lymphocyte infusion donor (not recorded which). It is not recorded whose cells these are; they may come from a transplant donor. The CDR3 DNA reads as TGTGCCAGCAGTTTGGCCAACAAACAGTATTTT. Its protein product is CASSLANKQYF.